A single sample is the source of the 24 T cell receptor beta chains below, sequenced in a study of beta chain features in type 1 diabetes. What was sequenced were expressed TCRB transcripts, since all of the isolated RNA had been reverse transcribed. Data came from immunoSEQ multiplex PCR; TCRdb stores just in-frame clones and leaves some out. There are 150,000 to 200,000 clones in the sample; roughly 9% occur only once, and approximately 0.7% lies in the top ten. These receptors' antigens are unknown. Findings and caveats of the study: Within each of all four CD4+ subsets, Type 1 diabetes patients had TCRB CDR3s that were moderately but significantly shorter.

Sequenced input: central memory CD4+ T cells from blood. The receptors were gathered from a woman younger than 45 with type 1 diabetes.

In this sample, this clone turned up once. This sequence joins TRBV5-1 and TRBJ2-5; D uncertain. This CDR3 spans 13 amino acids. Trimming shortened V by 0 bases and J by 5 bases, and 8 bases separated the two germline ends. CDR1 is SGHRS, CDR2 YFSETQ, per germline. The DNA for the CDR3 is TGCGCCAGCAGCTTGGGAGGATCTGAGACCCAGTACTTC. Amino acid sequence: CASSLGGSETQYF. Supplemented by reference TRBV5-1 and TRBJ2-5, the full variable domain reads KAGVTQTPRYLIKTRGQQVTLSCSPISGHRSVSWYQQTPGQGLQFLFEYFSETQRNKGNFPGRFSGRQFSNSRSEMNVSTLELGDSALYLCASSLGGSETQYFGPGTRLLVL.

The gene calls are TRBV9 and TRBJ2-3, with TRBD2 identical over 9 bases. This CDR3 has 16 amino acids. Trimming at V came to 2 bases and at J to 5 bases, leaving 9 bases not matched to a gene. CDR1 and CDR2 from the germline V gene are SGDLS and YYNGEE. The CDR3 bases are TGTGCCAGCAGCGTCGTGACTAGCGGATTTGGAGATACGCAGTATTTT. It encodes CASSVVTSGFGDTQYF.

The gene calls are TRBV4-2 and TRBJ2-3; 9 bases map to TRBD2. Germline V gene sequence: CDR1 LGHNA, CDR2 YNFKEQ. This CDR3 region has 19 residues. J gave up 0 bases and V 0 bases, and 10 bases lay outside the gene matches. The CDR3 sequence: CASSQERTQAGGSTDTQYF. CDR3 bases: TGTGCCAGCAGCCAAGAAAGGACTCAAGCGGGGGGTAGCACAGATACGCAGTATTTT.

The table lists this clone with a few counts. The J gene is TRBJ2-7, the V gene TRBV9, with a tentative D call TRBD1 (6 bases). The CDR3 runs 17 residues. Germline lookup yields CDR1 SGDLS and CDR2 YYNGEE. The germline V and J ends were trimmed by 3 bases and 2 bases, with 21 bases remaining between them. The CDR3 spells CASSGGTTGSFTYEQYF. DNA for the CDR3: TGTGCCAGCAGCGGGGGGACGACAGGATCGTTTACCTACGAGCAGTACTTC. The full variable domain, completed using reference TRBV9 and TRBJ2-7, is DSGVTQTPKHLITATGQRVTLRCSPRSGDLSVYWYQQSLDQGLQFLIQYYNGEERAKGNILERFSAQQFPDLHSELNLSSLELGDSALYFCASSGGTTGSFTYEQYFGPGTRLTVT.

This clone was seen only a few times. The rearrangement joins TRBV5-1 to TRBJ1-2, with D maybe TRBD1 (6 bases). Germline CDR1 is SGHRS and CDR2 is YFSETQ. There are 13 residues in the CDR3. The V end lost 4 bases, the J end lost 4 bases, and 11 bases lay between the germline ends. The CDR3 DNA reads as TGCGCCAGCAGCGTCTCACAGGGCTATGGCTACACCTTC. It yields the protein CASSVSQGYGYTF.

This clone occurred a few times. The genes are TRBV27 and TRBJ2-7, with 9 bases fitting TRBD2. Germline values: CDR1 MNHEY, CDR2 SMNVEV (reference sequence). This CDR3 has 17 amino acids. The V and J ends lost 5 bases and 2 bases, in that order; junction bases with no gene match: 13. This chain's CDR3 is CASSPPLGVAGAYEQYF. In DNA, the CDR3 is TGTGCCAGCAGTCCACCTCTTGGAGTAGCGGGGGCCTACGAGCAGTACTTC.

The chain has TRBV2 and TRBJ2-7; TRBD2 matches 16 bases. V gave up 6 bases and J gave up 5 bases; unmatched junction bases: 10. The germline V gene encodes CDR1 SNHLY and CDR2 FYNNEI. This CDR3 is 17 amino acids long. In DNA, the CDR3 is TGTGCCAGCAGCGGGACTAGCGGGAGGGCCTGGGAAAACGAGCAGTACTTC. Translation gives CASSGTSGRAWENEQYF.

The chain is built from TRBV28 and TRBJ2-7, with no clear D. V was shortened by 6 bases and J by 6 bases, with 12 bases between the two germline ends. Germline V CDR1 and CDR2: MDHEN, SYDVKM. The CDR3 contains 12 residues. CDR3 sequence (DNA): TGTGCCAGCAGGGCCAACTATCCCGAGCAGTACTTC. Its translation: CASRANYPEQYF.

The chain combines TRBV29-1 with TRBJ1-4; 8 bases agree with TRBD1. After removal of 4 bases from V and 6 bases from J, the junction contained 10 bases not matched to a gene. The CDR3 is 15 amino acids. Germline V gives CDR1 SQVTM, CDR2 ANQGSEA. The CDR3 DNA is TGCAGCGTTGCCCTGACAGGGGAAGGGGATGAAAAACTGTTTTTT. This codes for CSVALTGEGDEKLFF.

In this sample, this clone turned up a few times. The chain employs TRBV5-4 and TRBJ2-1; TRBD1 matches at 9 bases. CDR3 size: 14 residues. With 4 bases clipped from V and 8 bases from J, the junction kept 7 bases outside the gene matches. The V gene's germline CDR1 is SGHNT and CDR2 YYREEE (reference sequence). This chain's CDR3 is CASSPGQGSHEQFF. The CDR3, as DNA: TGTGCCAGCAGCCCGGGACAGGGATCCCATGAGCAGTTCTTC. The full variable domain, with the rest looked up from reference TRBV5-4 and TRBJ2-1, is ETGVTQSPTHLIKTRGQQVTLRCSSQSGHNTVSWYQQALGQGPQFIFQYYREEENGRGNFPPRFSGLQFPNYSSELNVNALELDDSALYLCASSPGQGSHEQFFGPGTRLTVL.

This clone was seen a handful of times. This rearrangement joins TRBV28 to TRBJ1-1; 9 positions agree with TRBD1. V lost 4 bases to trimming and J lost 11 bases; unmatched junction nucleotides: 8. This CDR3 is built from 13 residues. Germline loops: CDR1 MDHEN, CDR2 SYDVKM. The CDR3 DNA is TGTGCCAGCAGTTCCGGGACAGGGAGAAGGGCTTTCTTT. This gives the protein CASSSGTGRRAFF.

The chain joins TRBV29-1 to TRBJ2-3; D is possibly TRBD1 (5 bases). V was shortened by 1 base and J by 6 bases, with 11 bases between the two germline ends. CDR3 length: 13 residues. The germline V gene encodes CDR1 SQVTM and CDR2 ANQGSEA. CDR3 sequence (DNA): TGCAGCGTTGAAGGGGGCCCTAGGGATACGCAGTATTTT. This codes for CSVEGGPRDTQYF.

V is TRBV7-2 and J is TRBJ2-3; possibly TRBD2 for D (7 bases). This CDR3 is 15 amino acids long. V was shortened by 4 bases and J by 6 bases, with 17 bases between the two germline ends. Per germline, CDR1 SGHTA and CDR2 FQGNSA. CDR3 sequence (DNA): TGTGCCAGCAGCTATTGGGGAGGGGGGGCCGATACGCAGTATTTT. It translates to CASSYWGGGADTQYF.

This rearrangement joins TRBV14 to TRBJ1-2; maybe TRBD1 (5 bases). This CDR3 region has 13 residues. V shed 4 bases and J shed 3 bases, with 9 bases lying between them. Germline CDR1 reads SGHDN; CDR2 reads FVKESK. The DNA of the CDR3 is TGTGCCAGCAGCCCTGGGGGGGACTATGGCTACACCTTC. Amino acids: CASSPGGDYGYTF.

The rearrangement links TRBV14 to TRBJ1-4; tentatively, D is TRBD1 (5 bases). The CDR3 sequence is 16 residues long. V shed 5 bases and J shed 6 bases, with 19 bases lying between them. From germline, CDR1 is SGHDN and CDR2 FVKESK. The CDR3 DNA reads TGTGCCAGCAGCGTTAGACAGTGGAGTATTGATGAAAAACTGTTTTTT. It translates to CASSVRQWSIDEKLFF. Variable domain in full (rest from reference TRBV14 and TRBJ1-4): EAGVTQFPSHSVIEKGQTVTLRCDPISGHDNLYWYRRVMGKEIKFLLHFVKESKQDESGMPNNRFLAERTGGTYSTLKVQPAELEDSGVYFCASSVRQWSIDEKLFFGSGTQLSVL.

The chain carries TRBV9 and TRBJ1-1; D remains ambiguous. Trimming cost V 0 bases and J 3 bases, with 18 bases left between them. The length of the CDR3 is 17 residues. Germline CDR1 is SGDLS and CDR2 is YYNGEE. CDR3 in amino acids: CASSVDSTLEWDTEAFF. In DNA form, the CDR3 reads TGTGCCAGCAGCGTAGACTCGACACTTGAATGGGACACTGAAGCTTTCTTT.

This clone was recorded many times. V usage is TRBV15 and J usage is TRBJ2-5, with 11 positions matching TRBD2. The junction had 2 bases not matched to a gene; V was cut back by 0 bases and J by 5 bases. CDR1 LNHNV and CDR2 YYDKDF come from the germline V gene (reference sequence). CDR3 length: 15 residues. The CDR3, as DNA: TGTGCCACCAGCAGAGAACTAGCGGGAGATGAGACCCAGTACTTC. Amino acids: CATSRELAGDETQYF.

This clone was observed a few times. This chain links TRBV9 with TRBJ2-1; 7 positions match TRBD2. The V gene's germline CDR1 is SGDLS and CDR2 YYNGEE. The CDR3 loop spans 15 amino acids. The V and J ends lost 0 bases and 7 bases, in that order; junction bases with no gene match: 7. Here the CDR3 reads CASSVGSSGSNEQFF. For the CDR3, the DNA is TGTGCCAGCAGCGTAGGTTCTAGCGGTTCAAATGAGCAGTTCTTC.

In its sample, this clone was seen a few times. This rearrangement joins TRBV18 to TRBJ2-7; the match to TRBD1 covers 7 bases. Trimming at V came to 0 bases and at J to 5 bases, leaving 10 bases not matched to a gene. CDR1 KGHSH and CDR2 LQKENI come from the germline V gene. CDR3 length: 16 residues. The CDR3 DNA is TGTGCCAGCTCACCACCCCCAGACAGGGTTAGGAACGAGCAGTACTTC. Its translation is CASSPPPDRVRNEQYF.

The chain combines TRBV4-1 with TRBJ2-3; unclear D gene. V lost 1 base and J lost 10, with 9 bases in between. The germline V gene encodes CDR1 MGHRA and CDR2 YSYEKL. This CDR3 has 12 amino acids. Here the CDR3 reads CASSQGASAQYF. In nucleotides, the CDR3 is TGCGCCAGCAGCCAAGGGGCAAGTGCGCAGTATTTT.

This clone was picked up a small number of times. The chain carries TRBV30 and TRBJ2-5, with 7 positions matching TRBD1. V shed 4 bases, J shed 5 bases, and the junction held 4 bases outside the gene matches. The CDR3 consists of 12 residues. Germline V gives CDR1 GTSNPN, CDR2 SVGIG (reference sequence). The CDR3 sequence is CAWTGGSETQYF. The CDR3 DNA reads TGTGCCTGGACAGGGGGATCGGAGACCCAGTACTTC. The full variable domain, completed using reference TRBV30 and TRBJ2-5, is SQTIHQWPATLVQPVGSPLSLECTVEGTSNPNLYWYRQAAGRGLQLLFYSVGIGQISSEVPQNLSASRPQDRQFILSSKKLLLSDSGFYLCAWTGGSETQYFGPGTRLLVL.

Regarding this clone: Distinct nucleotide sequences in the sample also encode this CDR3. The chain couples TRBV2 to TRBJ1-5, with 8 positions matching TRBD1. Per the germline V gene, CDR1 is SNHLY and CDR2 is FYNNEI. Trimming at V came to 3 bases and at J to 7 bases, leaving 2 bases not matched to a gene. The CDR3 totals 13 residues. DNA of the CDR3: TGTGCCAGCAGTGACAGGGGGCGACAGCCCCAGCATTTT. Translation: CASSDRGRQPQHF.

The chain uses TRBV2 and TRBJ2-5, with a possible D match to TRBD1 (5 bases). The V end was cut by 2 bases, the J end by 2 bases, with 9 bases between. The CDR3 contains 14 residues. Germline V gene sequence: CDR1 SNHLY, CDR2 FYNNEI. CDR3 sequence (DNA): TGTGCCAGCAGTGAATTGACAGTGCAAGAGACCCAGTACTTC. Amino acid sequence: CASSELTVQETQYF.

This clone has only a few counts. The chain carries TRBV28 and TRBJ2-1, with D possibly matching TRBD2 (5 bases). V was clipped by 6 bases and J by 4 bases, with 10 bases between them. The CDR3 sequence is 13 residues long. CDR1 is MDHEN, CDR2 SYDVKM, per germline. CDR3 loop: CASSPTSYNEQFF. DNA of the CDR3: TGTGCCAGCAGCCCTACTAGTTACAATGAGCAGTTCTTC.